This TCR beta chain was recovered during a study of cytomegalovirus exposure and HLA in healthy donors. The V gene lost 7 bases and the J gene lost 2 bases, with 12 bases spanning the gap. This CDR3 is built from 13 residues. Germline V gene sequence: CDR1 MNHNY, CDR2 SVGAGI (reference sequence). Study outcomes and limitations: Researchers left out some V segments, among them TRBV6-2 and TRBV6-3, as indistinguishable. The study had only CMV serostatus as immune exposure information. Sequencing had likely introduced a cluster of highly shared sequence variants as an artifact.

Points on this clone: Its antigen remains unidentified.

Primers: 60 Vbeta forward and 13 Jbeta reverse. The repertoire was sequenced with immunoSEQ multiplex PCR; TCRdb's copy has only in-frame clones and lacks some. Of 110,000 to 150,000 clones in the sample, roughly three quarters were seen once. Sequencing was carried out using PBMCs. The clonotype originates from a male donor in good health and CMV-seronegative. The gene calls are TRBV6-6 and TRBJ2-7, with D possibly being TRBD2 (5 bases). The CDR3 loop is CASIQSGTYEQYF. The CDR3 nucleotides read TGTGCCAGCATTCAATCGGGAACCTACGAGCAGTACTTC.